A selection of T cell receptor beta chains follows, all from one sample in a study of cytomegalovirus exposure and HLA in healthy donors. Assay: immunoSEQ multiplex PCR; the TCRdb copy retains only in-frame clones and omits some. The table lists about 140,000 clones, about 80% of them singletons. Material: PBMCs. The receptors come from a young man in good health and CMV-seropositive. Both conserved end residues are part of each CDR3. The order of the fields is clone size, D gene, V gene, J gene, CDR3 protein, CDR3 DNA. A D gene is named only where the DNA matches it firmly. Size tells how often a clone was seen (once, few, many) or the class of an expanded clone, and some rows leave it out.

few	.	TRBV7-2	TRBJ2-7	CASSARDWSSYEQYF	TGTGCCAGCAGCGCCCGGGACTGGAGCTCCTACGAGCAGTACTTC
.	TRBD1	TRBV7-9	TRBJ1-6	CASSPRQGWSPLHF	TGTGCCAGCAGCCCCCGACAGGGTTGGTCACCCCTCCACTTT
.	.	TRBV9	TRBJ2-7	CASSLRASLALNEQYF	TGTGCCAGCAGCCTTCGCGCTAGCTTGGCTTTGAACGAGCAGTACTTC
.	TRBD1	TRBV7-9	TRBJ1-4	CASSLRGPDEKLFF	TGTGCCAGCAGCTTAAGGGGGCCTGATGAAAAACTGTTTTTT
once	.	TRBV7-9	TRBJ2-3	CATIRGPPPSTDTQYF	TGTGCTACAATCCGTGGGCCCCCCCCGAGCACAGATACGCAGTATTTT
.	TRBD2	TRBV5-1	TRBJ2-4	CASSLAGLAALAKNIQYF	TGCGCCAGCAGCTTGGCGGGACTAGCGGCCCTAGCCAAAAACATTCAGTACTTC
once	TRBD1	TRBV7-9	TRBJ1-3	CASSSGQDRVGNTIYF	TGTGCCAGCAGCTCCGGCCAAGACAGGGTTGGAAACACCATATATTTT
.	TRBD2	TRBV6-1	TRBJ2-3	CASSDSGVNTDTQYF	TGTGCCAGCAGTGATAGCGGGGTCAACACAGATACGCAGTATTTT
.	.	TRBV2	TRBJ1-2	CASSKDSNYGYTF	TGTGCCAGCAGTAAGGACAGCAACTATGGCTACACCTTC
.	.	TRBV5-4	TRBJ2-7	CASSLGFEGDYEQYF	TGTGCCAGCAGCTTGGGATTTGAGGGGGACTACGAGCAGTACTTC
.	TRBD2	TRBV7-2	TRBJ2-5	CASSLSLAGGTQYF	TGTGCCAGCAGCTTAAGCCTAGCGGGCGGGACCCAGTACTTC
.	.	TRBV9	TRBJ2-3	CASNPGGSTDTQYF	TGTGCCAGCAATCCCGGCGGTAGCACAGATACGCAGTATTTT
.	TRBD2	TRBV28	TRBJ2-7	CASSLSGDPYEQYF	TGTGCCAGCAGCCTTAGCGGGGATCCTTACGAGCAGTACTTC
.	.	TRBV2	TRBJ2-7	CASREQTGYEQYF	TGTGCCAGCAGAGAACAAACAGGGTACGAGCAGTACTTC
once	.	TRBV4-1	TRBJ1-2	CASSQSEGYGYTF	TGCGCCAGCAGCCAGAGTGAGGGCTATGGCTACACCTTC
.	.	TRBV30	TRBJ1-5	CAWGGPNQPQHF	TGTGCCTGGGGCGGGCCGAATCAGCCCCAGCATTTT
.	.	TRBV19	TRBJ2-3	CASSGGRTDTQYF	TGTGCCAGTAGTGGCGGGCGCACAGATACGCAGTATTTT
.	.	TRBV27	TRBJ2-7	CASSLSPGGTYEQYF	TGTGCCAGCAGTTTAAGTCCCGGGGGTACTTACGAGCAGTACTTC
.	.	TRBV2	TRBJ2-7	CASSPAGYSYEQYF	TGTGCCAGCAGTCCTGCGGGCTACTCCTACGAGCAGTACTTC
.	TRBD1	TRBV28	TRBJ1-2	CASSPPGGGYTF	TGTGCCAGCAGTCCCCCAGGGGGTGGCTACACCTTC
.	.	TRBV7-6	TRBJ2-2	CASSRLSLDTGELFF	TGTGCCAGCAGTCGTCTTTCCTTAGACACCGGGGAGCTGTTTTTT
.	.	TRBV7-3	TRBJ2-5	CASSQGGEETQYF	TGTGCCAGCAGTCAGGGGGGTGAAGAGACCCAGTACTTC
.	.	TRBV28	TRBJ1-2	CASGGKTYGYTF	TGTGCCTCGGGGGGGAAGACCTATGGCTACACCTTC
.	TRBD1	TRBV11-2	TRBJ2-7	CASSFGTDYEQYF	TGTGCCAGCAGCTTCGGGACAGACTACGAGCAGTACTTC
.	.	TRBV4-1	TRBJ1-2	CASSQVRKGPGERPYGYTF	TGCGCCAGCAGCCAAGTGAGGAAGGGTCCAGGGGAGCGCCCTTATGGCTACACCTTC
.	.	TRBV28	TRBJ1-5	CASSLASEPGVQPQHF	TGTGCCAGCAGTCTAGCCTCAGAACCAGGGGTTCAGCCCCAGCATTTT